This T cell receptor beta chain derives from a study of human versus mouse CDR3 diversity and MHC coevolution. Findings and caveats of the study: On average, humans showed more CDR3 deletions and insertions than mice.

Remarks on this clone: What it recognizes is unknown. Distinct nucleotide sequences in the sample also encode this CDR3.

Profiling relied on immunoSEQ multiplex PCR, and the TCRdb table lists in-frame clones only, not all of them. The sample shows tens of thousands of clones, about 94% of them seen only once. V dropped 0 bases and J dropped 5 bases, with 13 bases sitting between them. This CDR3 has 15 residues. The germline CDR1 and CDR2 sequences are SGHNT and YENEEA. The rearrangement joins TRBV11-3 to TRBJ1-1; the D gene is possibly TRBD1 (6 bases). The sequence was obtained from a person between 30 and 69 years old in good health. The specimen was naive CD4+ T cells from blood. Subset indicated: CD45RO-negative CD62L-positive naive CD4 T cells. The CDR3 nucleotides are TGTGCCAGCAGCTTAGACGGGGAGGGGGGTACTGAAGCTTTCTTT. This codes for CASSLDGEGGTEAFF.